This TCR beta chain was found in a study of CXCR3-negative and CXCR3-positive naive CD8 T cells. Study-level points and caveats: Compared with CXCR3-negative naive cells, CXCR3-positive naive cells showed more hydrophobic TRB CDR3s.

Remarks on this clonotype: What it recognizes is unknown.

The CDR3 contains 17 residues. Germline CDR1 is LNHDA and CDR2 is SQIVND (reference sequence). Cells that were CD45RO-CCR7+CD27+CD95- constituted naive CD8+ T cells. Libraries of TRB cDNA were made by 5' RACE and carried UMIs. TCRdb reprocessed the 5' RACE reads, with one entry per CDR3 protein and no DNA. The table lists about 63,000 distinct CDR3 sequences, with around 4.9% in the top ten. V is TRBV19 and J is TRBJ1-5; TCRdb calls TRBD1, which cannot be checked without DNA. The source material was naive CXCR3+ CD8+ T cells from blood. Subset of the sample: CD45RO-CCR7+CD27+CD95- naive CD8+ T cells expressing CXCR3 (TNR3+). This TCR was sampled from a human donor in good health. Some clones in this sample may be carry-over from other donors' samples. The CDR3 protein is CASSMPRGSPSNQPQHF.